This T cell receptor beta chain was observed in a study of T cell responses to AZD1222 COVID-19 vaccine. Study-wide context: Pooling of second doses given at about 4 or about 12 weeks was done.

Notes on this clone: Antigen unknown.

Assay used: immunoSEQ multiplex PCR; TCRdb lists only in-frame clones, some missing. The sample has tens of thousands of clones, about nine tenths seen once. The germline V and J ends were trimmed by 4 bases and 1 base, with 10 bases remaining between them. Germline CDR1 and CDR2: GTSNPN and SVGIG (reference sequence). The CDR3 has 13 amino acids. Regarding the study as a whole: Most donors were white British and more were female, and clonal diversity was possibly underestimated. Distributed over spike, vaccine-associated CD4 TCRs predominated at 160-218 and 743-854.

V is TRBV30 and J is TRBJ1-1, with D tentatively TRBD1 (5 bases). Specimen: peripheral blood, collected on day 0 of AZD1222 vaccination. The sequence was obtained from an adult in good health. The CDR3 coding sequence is TGTGCCTGGACCATAGGGGCGAACACTGAAGCTTTCTTT. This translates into CAWTIGANTEAFF.